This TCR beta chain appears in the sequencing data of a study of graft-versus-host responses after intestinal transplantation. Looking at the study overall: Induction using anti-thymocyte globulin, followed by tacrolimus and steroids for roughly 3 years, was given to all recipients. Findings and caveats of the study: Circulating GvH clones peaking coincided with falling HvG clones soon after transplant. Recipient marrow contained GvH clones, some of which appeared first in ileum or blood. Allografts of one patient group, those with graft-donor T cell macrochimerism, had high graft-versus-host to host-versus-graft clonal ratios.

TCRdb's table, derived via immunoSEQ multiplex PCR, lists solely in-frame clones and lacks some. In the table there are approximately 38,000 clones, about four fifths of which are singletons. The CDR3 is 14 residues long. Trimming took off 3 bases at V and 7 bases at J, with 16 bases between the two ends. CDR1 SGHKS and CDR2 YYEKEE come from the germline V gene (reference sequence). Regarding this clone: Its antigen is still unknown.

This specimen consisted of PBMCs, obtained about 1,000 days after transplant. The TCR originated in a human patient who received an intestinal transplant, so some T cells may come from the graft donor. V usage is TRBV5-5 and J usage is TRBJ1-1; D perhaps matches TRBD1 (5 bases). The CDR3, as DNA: TGTGCCAGCAGCTGGACCGGGACGGGCGTTGAAGCTTTCTTT. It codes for CASSWTGTGVEAFF.